This T cell receptor (beta chain) originates from a study of human T cells and chemical hapten exposure. Study-wide background: Patch tests put 0.01% DPC on the upper back, and the results were checked at 6 days. General observations from the study: Versus controls, expanded TCRs had significantly more large CDR3 similarity clusters.

Time point reported: patch test 1, 2 weeks after DPC sensitization. Described treatment: therapeutic diphenylcyclopropenone sensitization with weekly scalp DPC. The drawing of blood occurred before each patch test was applied. This clonotype was counted between two and nine times. Its antigen is currently unknown. What the library attached to individual cDNA molecules were unique molecular identifiers. TCRdb processed the RACE reads anew with MiXCR; each CDR3 protein has one entry. The sample has 85,000 or so distinct CDR3 sequences, approximately 12% seen once. The CDR3 is 13 residues long. Between the trimmed V and J ends, which lost 4 bases and 9 bases, there was a span of 13 bases. Germline-derived CDR1 and CDR2 are MGHDK and SYGVNS.

The TCR comes from a woman aged 45-65 years with alopecia areata. Some clones in this sample may be carry-over from other donors' samples. The rearrangement links TRBV25-1 to TRBJ2-1, with D maybe TRBD2 (5 bases). The sample here was whole blood, taken in connection with sensitization to the hapten diphenylcyclopropenone (DPC). The CDR3 sequence is CASSGVFEGEQFF. The CDR3 coding sequence is TGTGCCAGCAGTGGCGTATTTGAGGGTGAGCAGTTCTTC.